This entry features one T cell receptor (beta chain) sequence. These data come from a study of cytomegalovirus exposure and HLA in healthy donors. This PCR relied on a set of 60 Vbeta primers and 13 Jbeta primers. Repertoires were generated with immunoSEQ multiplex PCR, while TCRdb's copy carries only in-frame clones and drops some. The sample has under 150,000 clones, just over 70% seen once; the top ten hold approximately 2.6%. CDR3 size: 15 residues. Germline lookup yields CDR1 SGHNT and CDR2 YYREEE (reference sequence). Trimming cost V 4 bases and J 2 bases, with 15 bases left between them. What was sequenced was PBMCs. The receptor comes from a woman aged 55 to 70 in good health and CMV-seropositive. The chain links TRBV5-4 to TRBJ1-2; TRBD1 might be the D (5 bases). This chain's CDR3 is CASSPYSRQNYGYTF. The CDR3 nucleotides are TGTGCCAGCAGCCCATACAGCAGACAGAACTATGGCTACACCTTC.